These 5 T cell receptor beta chains were all obtained from the same sample, sequenced in a study of shared clonotypes between healthy human individuals. As defined, naive CD8 cells were CD45RO-negative and positively selected for CCR7, with terminally differentiated effector memory CD45RA+ cells excluded. TCRdb's copy holds only in-frame clones and misses some; the assay was immunoSEQ multiplex PCR. The data show 550,000 to 600,000 clones, about 98% seen once. The sequenced sample consisted of naive CD8+ T cells sorted from blood. These receptors were collected from a man aged 25-45 years in good health.

The chain links TRBV9 to TRBJ1-2; tentatively, D is TRBD1 (5 bases). The CDR3 extends over 13 amino acids. Trimming removed 4 bases from V and 8 bases from J, with 15 bases in between. Germline loops: CDR1 SGDLS, CDR2 YYNGEE. The CDR3 region is CASSTGTAYGYTF. CDR3 DNA: TGTGCCAGCAGCACCGGGACGGCATACGGCTACACCTTC. Full variable domain (remainder filled in from reference TRBV9 and TRBJ1-2): DSGVTQTPKHLITATGQRVTLRCSPRSGDLSVYWYQQSLDQGLQFLIQYYNGEERAKGNILERFSAQQFPDLHSELNLSSLELGDSALYFCASSTGTAYGYTFGSGTRLTVV.

CDR3 nucleotide sequence: TGTGCCAGCAGCGTTTTCCAGAACACTGAAGCTTTCTTT. It is translated as CASSVFQNTEAFF. The chain carries TRBV9 and TRBJ1-1; no definite D call. Germline CDR1 and CDR2: SGDLS and YYNGEE. Trimming left V 2 bases short and J 1 base short, with 6 bases between. CDR3 size: 13 residues.

V is TRBV28 and J is TRBJ2-1; TRBD2 is a possible D gene (10 bases). The CDR3 is made up of 19 amino acids. Per the germline V gene, CDR1 is MDHEN and CDR2 is SYDVKM. V lost 4 bases and J 6 bases, leaving 28 bases between the germline ends. CDR3 sequence reads: CASSWTGQGASGRFNEQFF. CDR3 coding DNA: TGTGCCAGCAGTTGGACGGGACAGGGTGCTAGCGGGAGATTCAATGAGCAGTTCTTC.

The rearrangement joins TRBV25-1 to TRBJ1-5; D is uncertain. This CDR3 contains 14 residues. V was clipped by 9 bases and J by 1 base, with 13 bases between them. Looked up from germline, CDR1 is MGHDK and CDR2 is SYGVNS. Written as DNA, the CDR3 is TGTGCCAGAGGAATGTGGGAGAGCAATCAGCCCCAGCATTTT. The encoded protein is CARGMWESNQPQHF. Drawing the rest from reference TRBV25-1 and TRBJ1-5, the complete variable domain is EADIYQTPRYLVIGTGKKITLECSQTMGHDKMYWYQQDPGMELHLIHYSYGVNSTEKGDLSSESTVSRIRTEHFPLTLESARPSHTSQYLCARGMWESNQPQHFGDGTRLSIL.

The V and J genes are TRBV7-3 and TRBJ2-2; possibly TRBD1 for D (6 bases). The V gene lost 6 bases and the J gene lost 2 bases, with 19 bases spanning the gap. Germline V gene sequence: CDR1 SGHTA, CDR2 FQGTGA. The CDR3 runs 17 residues. Here the CDR3 DNA reads TGTGCCAGCAGTCCCAACCTCCGGGACACAAACACCGGGGAGCTGTTTTTT. Amino acids: CASSPNLRDTNTGELFF.